The 22 T cell receptor beta chains given below trace back to one sample, sequenced in a study of blood T cell repertoires in COVID-19. The repertoire was sequenced with immunoSEQ multiplex PCR; TCRdb's copy has only in-frame clones and lacks some. The data hold over 100,000 clones, with 81% observed a single time. Sequenced material: peripheral blood. The receptors originated from a human donor in a cohort sampled during active COVID-19.

The chain couples TRBV6-6 to TRBJ2-7, with D tentatively TRBD2 (6 bases). The CDR3 runs 15 residues. Germline CDR1 MNHNY, CDR2 SVGAGI (reference sequence). Deletions cut 5 bases from V and 1 base from J, with 15 bases between. As DNA, the CDR3 is TGTGCCAGCAGTCCGGGACTTTCCGGTTCCTACGAGCAGTACTTC. Translating gives CASSPGLSGSYEQYF.

The sample holds one count of this clone. The chain carries TRBV7-6 and TRBJ1-1; possibly TRBD1 for D (5 bases). This CDR3 comprises 14 residues. Germline CDR1 SGHVS, CDR2 FNYEAQ. Trimming left V 5 bases short and J 4 bases short, with 14 bases between. CDR3 residues: CASSRRGVSTEAFF. The CDR3 DNA is TGTGCCAGCAGCCGGCGGGGGGTGAGCACTGAAGCTTTCTTT.

The CDR3, as DNA: TGTGCCAGCAGTATCCAACAAAATCAGCCCCAGCATTTT. Translated, it gives CASSIQQNQPQHF. V and J are TRBV6-5 and TRBJ1-5; no firm D call. The germline V gene encodes CDR1 MNHEY and CDR2 SVGAGI. With 5 bases removed from V and 4 bases from J, the gap between germline ends came to 9 bases. The CDR3 is 13 residues long.

The J gene is TRBJ2-5, the V gene TRBV3-1 (or the pseudogene TRBV3-2); 8 positions match TRBD2. Trimming took 6 bases from V and 1 from J; bases not matched to a gene: 7. Germline CDR1 and CDR2: LGHDT and YNNKEL (reference sequence). The CDR3 has 15 amino acids. The CDR3 sequence is CASSWASGRQETQYF. The CDR3 nucleotides are TGTGCCAGCAGTTGGGCTAGCGGGCGCCAAGAGACCCAGTACTTC.

The rearrangement joins TRBV11-3 to TRBJ2-3; 11 bases are a match to TRBD2. Germline trimming cut 6 bases from V and 2 bases from J; bases unmatched to any gene: 4. Germline assignment: CDR1 SGHNT and CDR2 YENEEA. The CDR3 is 15 residues long. DNA of the CDR3: TGTGCCAGCAGGGTAGCGGGGGGGCCCACAGATACGCAGTATTTT. This codes for CASRVAGGPTDTQYF.

V gene TRBV27 combines with J gene TRBJ2-7, with 10 bases fitting TRBD2. The trim removed 6 bases at V and 2 bases at J, leaving 10 bases unmatched. Germline values: CDR1 MNHEY, CDR2 SMNVEV (reference sequence). The CDR3 consists of 16 residues. The chain's CDR3 is CASSSEGTSVPYEQYF. DNA of the CDR3: TGTGCCAGCAGCTCAGAGGGGACTAGCGTACCCTACGAGCAGTACTTC.

This chain joins TRBV9 and TRBJ1-1; tentative D call: TRBD1 (6 bases). This CDR3 spans 16 amino acids. The germline gives CDR1 SGDLS, CDR2 YYNGEE. The V end was cut by 4 bases, the J end by 4 bases, with 20 bases between. The CDR3 loop reads CASSPRGGAKFTEAFF. CDR3 nucleotide sequence: TGTGCCAGCAGCCCACGTGGGGGGGCGAAATTCACTGAAGCTTTCTTT. The variable domain in full, completed from reference TRBV9 and TRBJ1-1, reads DSGVTQTPKHLITATGQRVTLRCSPRSGDLSVYWYQQSLDQGLQFLIQYYNGEERAKGNILERFSAQQFPDLHSELNLSSLELGDSALYFCASSPRGGAKFTEAFFGQGTRLTVV.

This clone was picked up one time. This rearrangement joins TRBV2 to TRBJ2-7; TRBD1 aligns across 10 bases. V was pared by 7 bases and J by 7 bases, with 10 bases of the junction left unmatched. The CDR3 contains 14 residues. Germline V CDR1 and CDR2: SNHLY, FYNNEI. CDR3 in amino acids: CASTLGQGYGEQYF. The CDR3 nucleotides are TGTGCCAGCACCCTGGGACAGGGGTATGGGGAGCAGTACTTC.

This clone was observed a few times. The chain is built from TRBV6-5 and TRBJ2-5; tentatively, D is TRBD2 (6 bases). CDR1 MNHEY and CDR2 SVGAGI come from the germline V gene. Trimming shortened V by 6 bases and J by 3 bases, and 14 bases separated the two germline ends. This CDR3 region has 14 residues. The CDR3 DNA reads as TGTGCCAGCAGAAACACCGGGAGAAAAGAGACCCAGTACTTC. This codes for CASRNTGRKETQYF.

V is TRBV11-2 and J is TRBJ2-1; 7 bases align to TRBD2. After removal of 4 bases from V and 2 bases from J, the junction contained 11 bases not matched to a gene. The CDR3 runs 17 residues. Germline V gene data show CDR1 as SGHAT and CDR2 as FQNNGV. Here the CDR3 reads CASSSRLSGFPYNEQFF. The CDR3 DNA reads as TGTGCCAGCAGCTCCCGACTTAGCGGGTTCCCCTACAATGAGCAGTTCTTC.

CDR3 DNA: TGTGCCAGCAGTTTGCCGGGAGGGGTGACGGGAAACACCATATATTTT. Its translation: CASSLPGGVTGNTIYF. This chain uses TRBV6-6 with TRBJ1-3; perhaps TRBD1 as D (5 bases). Germline CDR1 is MNHNY and CDR2 is SVGAGI (reference sequence). The CDR3 contains 16 residues. V lost 4 bases to trimming and J lost 4 bases, with 17 bases between them.

The J gene is TRBJ2-7, the V gene TRBV3-1 (or the pseudogene TRBV3-2); 7 bases are a match to TRBD2. The CDR3 contains 13 residues. Looked up from germline, CDR1 is LGHDT and CDR2 is YNNKEL (reference sequence). After removal of 0 bases from V and 12 bases from J, the junction contained 8 bases not matched to a gene. The CDR3 sequence is CASSQDRQAGLYF. The CDR3 DNA follows: TGTGCCAGCAGCCAAGATCGACAAGCGGGGCTGTACTTC.

The chain couples TRBV6-2 or TRBV6-3 to TRBJ2-7; D might be TRBD2 (5 bases). Trimming left V 6 bases short and J 7 bases short, with 10 bases between. Germline CDR1 is MNHEY and CDR2 is SVGEGT. The CDR3 contains 11 residues. Here the CDR3 reads CASRYEGEQYF. For the CDR3, the DNA is TGTGCCAGCAGGTACGAGGGTGAGCAGTACTTC.

This chain uses TRBV6-5 with TRBJ2-7, with 13 positions matching TRBD2. With 6 bases clipped from V and 6 bases from J, the junction kept 8 bases outside the gene matches. CDR1 is MNHEY and CDR2 is SVGAGI in the germline V gene. This CDR3 is 15 amino acids long. The CDR3 spells CASSSGLAGVGEQYF. CDR3 bases: TGTGCCAGCAGCTCCGGACTAGCGGGAGTGGGCGAGCAGTACTTC.

The rearrangement uses TRBV21-1 and TRBJ1-5. TRBV21-1 is annotated as a pseudogene. The CDR3 is 13 amino acids. The CDR3 protein is CASSSSRRQPQHF. The CDR3 bases are TGTGCCAGCAGCAGTAGTCGGAGGCAGCCCCAGCATTTT.

Many counts were recorded for this clone. This CDR3 is also generated by other DNA sequences in the sample. V is TRBV7-3 and J is TRBJ1-1; D perhaps matches TRBD1 (5 bases). This CDR3 spans 13 amino acids. The germline gives CDR1 SGHTA, CDR2 FQGTGA. Trimming left V 3 bases short and J 1 base short, with 6 bases between. As DNA, the CDR3 is TGTGCCAGCAGCTTGCAGGGGAACACTGAAGCTTTCTTT. Translation gives CASSLQGNTEAFF.

This chain joins TRBV7-3 and TRBJ1-2, with a tentative D call TRBD1 (6 bases). Germline CDR1 and CDR2: SGHTA and FQGTGA. Between the trimmed V and J ends, which lost 2 bases and 14 bases, there was a span of 15 bases. The CDR3 contains 12 residues. The CDR3 loop is CASSLHGQPVTF. The CDR3, as DNA: TGTGCCAGCAGCTTACACGGACAGCCGGTGACCTTC.

V is TRBV6-5 and J is TRBJ1-2; unclear D gene. Germline assignment: CDR1 MNHEY and CDR2 SVGAGI. There are 12 residues in the CDR3. Trimming removed 6 bases from V and 4 bases from J, with 9 bases in between. The CDR3 DNA is TGTGCCAGCAGGACTTCCAGCTATGGCTACACCTTC. It encodes CASRTSSYGYTF.

This clone was seen repeatedly, ten times or more. This chain uses TRBV30 with TRBJ2-6, with 9 bases identical to TRBD2. Germline-derived CDR1 and CDR2 are GTSNPN and SVGIG (reference sequence). The CDR3 is 15 residues long. The V gene end was trimmed by 6 bases and the J gene end by 0 bases; junction bases not matched to a gene: 3. CDR3 DNA sequence: TGTGCCTGCTCGCGGGGGGGCTCTGGGGCCAACGTCCTGACTTTC. Its protein is CACSRGGSGANVLTF.

This chain connects TRBV30 to TRBJ1-1; 8 bases are a match to TRBD1. The length of the CDR3 is 13 residues. The V gene end was trimmed by 4 bases and the J gene end by 3 bases; junction bases not matched to a gene: 4. CDR1 is GTSNPN, CDR2 SVGIG, per germline (reference sequence). CDR3 residues: CAWNYRGDTEAFF. DNA for the CDR3: TGTGCCTGGAATTACAGGGGGGACACTGAAGCTTTCTTT.

This clone was seen only once. This sequence joins TRBV28 and TRBJ2-6, with D possibly matching TRBD1 (5 bases). CDR1 and CDR2 (germline): MDHEN, SYDVKM. The CDR3 loop spans 16 amino acids. V gave up 10 bases and J gave up 1 base, with 17 bases separating them. CDR3 nucleotide sequence: TGTGCCACTAGGGGCGGAGACGCATCTGGGGCCAACGTCCTGACTTTC. This codes for CATRGGDASGANVLTF.

This chain joins TRBV12-3 or TRBV12-4 and TRBJ2-2; D gene ambiguous. The ends were cut back, 4 bases at V and 5 bases at J, with 5 bases in the middle. The CDR3 sequence is 12 residues long. CDR3 nucleotide sequence: TGTGCCAGCAGTTATCATACCGGGGAGCTGTTTTTT. Its protein is CASSYHTGELFF.